Below are 7 T cell receptor beta chains sequenced from a single sample in a study of blood T cells in healthy people across ages. A sample-barcoded 5' primer and a J-beta primer mix were used in a second PCR of about 7 to 12 cycles. In TCRdb, the 5' RACE reads were re-called with MiXCR into one record per CDR3 protein. The repertoire consists of about 1,400,000 distinct CDR3 sequences, with around 59% occurring once and the leading ten covering over 5%. Sequencing was done on a sample of blood. These receptors all stem from a man aged 18 to 29 in good health.

This rearrangement joins TRBV24-1 to TRBJ1-5, with a possible D match to TRBD1 (5 bases). V dropped 3 bases and J dropped 13 bases, with 12 bases sitting between them. The CDR3 is 12 amino acids. Germline V lookup: CDR1 KGHDR, CDR2 SFDVKD. The CDR3 DNA reads as TGTGCCACCAGTGATGACAGACAGACGCAGCATTTT. Its translation is CATSDDRQTQHF.

The chain employs TRBV5-4 and TRBJ2-6; 7 nucleotides match TRBD2. Germline-derived CDR1 and CDR2 are SGHNT and YYREEE (reference sequence). J was trimmed by 5 bases and V by 4 bases; bases with no gene match: 12. This CDR3 is 17 amino acids long. Here the CDR3 DNA reads TGTGCCAGCAGCGTACCTCTCGGGGGGTCCAGGGCCAACGTCCTGACTTTC. This gives the protein CASSVPLGGSRANVLTF.

The V call is TRBV4-1, the J call TRBJ2-7; D is possibly TRBD1 (5 bases). Trimming took off 3 bases at V and 0 bases at J, with 15 bases between the two ends. Germline V lookup: CDR1 MGHRA, CDR2 YSYEKL. This CDR3 comprises 16 residues. The CDR3: CASSHRKTRDSYEQYF. CDR3 nucleotide sequence: TGCGCCAGCAGCCATAGGAAGACCAGGGACTCCTACGAGCAGTACTTC.

The gene calls are TRBV7-2 and TRBJ2-7, with D possibly being TRBD1 (6 bases). The germline V gene has CDR1 SGHTA and CDR2 FQGNSA. V lost 5 bases, J lost 8 bases, and 10 bases lay in between. The CDR3 length is 11 residues. The CDR3 here is CASSQGMKQYF. The CDR3 DNA reads as TGTGCCAGCAGCCAGGGGATGAAGCAGTACTTC.

Of note for this clonotype: A much bigger clone sits one base away, suggesting this may be a read error. This chain links TRBV7-2 with TRBJ2-1; D is uncertain. The CDR3 runs 11 residues. V was clipped by 6 bases and J by 8 bases, with 8 bases between them. CDR1 is SGHTA, CDR2 FQGNSA, per germline. The CDR3 is CASSYVHEQFF. As DNA, the CDR3 is TGTGCCAGCAGTTACGTCCATGAGCAGTTCTTC. Full variable domain (rest looked up from reference TRBV7-2 and TRBJ2-1): GAGVSQSPSNKVTEKGKDVELRCDPISGHTALYWYRQSLGQGLEFLIYFQGNSAPDKSGLPSDRFSAERTGGSVSTLTIQRTQQEDSAVYLCASSYVHEQFFGPGTRLTVL.

A few counts support this clonotype. The V gene is TRBV29-1, the J gene TRBJ2-1; 9 nucleotides match TRBD1. There are 14 residues in the CDR3. With 7 bases clipped from V and 1 base from J, the junction kept 5 bases outside the gene matches. Germline V gene data show CDR1 as SQVTM and CDR2 as ANQGSEA. CDR3 DNA: TGCAGCGCATCGACAGGGGGGTCCTACAATGAGCAGTTCTTC. Translating gives CSASTGGSYNEQFF.

The chain combines TRBV6-6 with TRBJ1-1, with a weak D call TRBD1 (6 bases). There are 15 residues in the CDR3. The V gene lost 2 bases and the J gene lost 5 bases, with 15 bases spanning the gap. CDR1 and CDR2 from the germline V gene are MNHNY and SVGAGI (reference sequence). The chain's CDR3 is CASSYEWGAKTEAFF. CDR3 sequence (DNA): TGTGCCAGCAGTTACGAGTGGGGGGCTAAGACTGAAGCTTTCTTT.